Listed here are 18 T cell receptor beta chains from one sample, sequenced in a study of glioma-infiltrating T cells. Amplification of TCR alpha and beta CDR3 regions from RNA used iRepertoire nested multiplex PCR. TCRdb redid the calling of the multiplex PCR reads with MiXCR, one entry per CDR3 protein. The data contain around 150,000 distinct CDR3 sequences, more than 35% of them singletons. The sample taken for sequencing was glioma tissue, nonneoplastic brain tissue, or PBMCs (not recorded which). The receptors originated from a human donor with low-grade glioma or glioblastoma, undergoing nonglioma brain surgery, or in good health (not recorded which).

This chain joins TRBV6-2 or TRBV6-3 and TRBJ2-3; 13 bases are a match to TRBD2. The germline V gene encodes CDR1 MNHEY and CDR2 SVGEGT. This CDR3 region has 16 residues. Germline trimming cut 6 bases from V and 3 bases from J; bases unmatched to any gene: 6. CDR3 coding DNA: TGTGCCAGCAGCTCCGGGACTAGCGGGACTACAGATACGCAGTATTTT. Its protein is CASSSGTSGTTDTQYF.

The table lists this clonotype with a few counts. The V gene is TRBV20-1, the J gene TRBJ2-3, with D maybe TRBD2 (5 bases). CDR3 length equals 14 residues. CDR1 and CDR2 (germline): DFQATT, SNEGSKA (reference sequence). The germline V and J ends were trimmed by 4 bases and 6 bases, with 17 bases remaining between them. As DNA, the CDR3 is TGCAGTGCTATGAAGACCCGTGCGGGTGATACGCAGTATTTT. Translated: CSAMKTRAGDTQYF.

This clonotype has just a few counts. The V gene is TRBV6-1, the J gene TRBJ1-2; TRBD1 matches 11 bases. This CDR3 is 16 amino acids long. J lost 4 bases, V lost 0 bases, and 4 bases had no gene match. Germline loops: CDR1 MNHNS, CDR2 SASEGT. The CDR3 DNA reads TGTGCCAGCAGTGAAGCCGGACAGGGGGCTGGCTATGGCTACACCTTC. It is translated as CASSEAGQGAGYGYTF.

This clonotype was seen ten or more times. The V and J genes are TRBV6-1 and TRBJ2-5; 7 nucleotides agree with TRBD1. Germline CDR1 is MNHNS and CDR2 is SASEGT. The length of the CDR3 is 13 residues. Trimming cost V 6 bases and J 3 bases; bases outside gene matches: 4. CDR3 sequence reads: CASRPDREETQYF. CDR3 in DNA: TGTGCCAGCAGACCCGACAGGGAAGAGACCCAGTACTTC.

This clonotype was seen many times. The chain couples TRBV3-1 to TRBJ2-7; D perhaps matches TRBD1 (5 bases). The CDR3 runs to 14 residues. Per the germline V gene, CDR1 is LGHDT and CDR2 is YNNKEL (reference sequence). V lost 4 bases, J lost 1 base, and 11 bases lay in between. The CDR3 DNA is TGTGCCAGCAGCCCCCAGGGTGTATCCTACGAGCAGTACTTC. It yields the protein CASSPQGVSYEQYF.

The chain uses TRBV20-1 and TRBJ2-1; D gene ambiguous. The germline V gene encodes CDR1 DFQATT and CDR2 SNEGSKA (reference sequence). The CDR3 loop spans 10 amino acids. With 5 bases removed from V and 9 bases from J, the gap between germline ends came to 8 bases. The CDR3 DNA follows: TGCAGTGCTTATACTGGTGAGCAGTTCTTC. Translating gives CSAYTGEQFF.

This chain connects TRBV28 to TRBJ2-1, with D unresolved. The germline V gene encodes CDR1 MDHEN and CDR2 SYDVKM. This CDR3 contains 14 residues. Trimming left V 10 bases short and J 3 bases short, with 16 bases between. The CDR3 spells CATIRRTGYNEQFF. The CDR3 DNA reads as TGTGCCACGATTAGACGGACCGGCTACAATGAGCAGTTCTTC.

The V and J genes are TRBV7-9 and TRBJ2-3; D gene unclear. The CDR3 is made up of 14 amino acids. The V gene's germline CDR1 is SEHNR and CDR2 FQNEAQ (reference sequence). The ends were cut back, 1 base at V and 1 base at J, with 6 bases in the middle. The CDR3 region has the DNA TGTGCCAGCAGCTTAGAACAGCGCACAGATACGCAGTATTTT. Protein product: CASSLEQRTDTQYF.

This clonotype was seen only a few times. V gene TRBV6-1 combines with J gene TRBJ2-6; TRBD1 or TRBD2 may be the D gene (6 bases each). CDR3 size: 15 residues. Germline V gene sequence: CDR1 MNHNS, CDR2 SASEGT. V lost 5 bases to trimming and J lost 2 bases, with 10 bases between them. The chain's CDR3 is CASSSEGAGANVLTF. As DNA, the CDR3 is TGTGCCAGCAGTTCGGAGGGGGCTGGGGCCAACGTCCTGACTTTC.

The CDR3 reads CSAPGTGGLNSPLHF. The CDR3 DNA reads as TGCAGTGCTCCTGGGACAGGGGGCCTTAATTCACCCCTCCACTTT. The chain links TRBV20-1 to TRBJ1-6; the match to TRBD1 covers 12 bases. Trimming took 5 bases from V and 6 from J; bases not matched to a gene: 5. The CDR3 consists of 15 residues. Per germline, CDR1 DFQATT and CDR2 SNEGSKA (reference sequence).

This chain's CDR3 is CASSSFTRGPAETQYF. As DNA, the CDR3 is TGTGCCAGCAGCTCTTTCACCCGGGGGCCAGCAGAGACCCAGTACTTC. The chain couples TRBV7-2 to TRBJ2-5, with D perhaps TRBD1 or TRBD2 (6 bases each). The CDR3 spans 16 residues. Trimming took 4 bases from V and 4 from J, leaving 19 bases between them. CDR1 and CDR2 from the germline V gene are SGHTA and FQGNSA.

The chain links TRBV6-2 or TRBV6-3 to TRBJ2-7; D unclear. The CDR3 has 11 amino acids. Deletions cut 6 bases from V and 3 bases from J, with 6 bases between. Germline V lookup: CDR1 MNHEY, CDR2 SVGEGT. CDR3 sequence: CASRGSYEQYF. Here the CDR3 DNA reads TGTGCCAGCAGGGGAAGCTACGAGCAGTACTTC.

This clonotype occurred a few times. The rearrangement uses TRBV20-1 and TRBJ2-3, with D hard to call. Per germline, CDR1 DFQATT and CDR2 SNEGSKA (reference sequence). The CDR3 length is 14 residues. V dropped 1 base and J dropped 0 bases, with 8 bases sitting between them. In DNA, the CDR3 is TGCAGTGCTAGAGGGATACGGAGCACAGATACGCAGTATTTT. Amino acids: CSARGIRSTDTQYF.

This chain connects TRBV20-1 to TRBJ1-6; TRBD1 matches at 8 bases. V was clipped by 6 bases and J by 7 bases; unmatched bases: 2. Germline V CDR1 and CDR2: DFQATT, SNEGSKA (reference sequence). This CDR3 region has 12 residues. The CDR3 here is CSAYRGNSPLHF. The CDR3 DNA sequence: TGCAGTGCCTACAGGGGGAATTCACCCCTCCACTTT.

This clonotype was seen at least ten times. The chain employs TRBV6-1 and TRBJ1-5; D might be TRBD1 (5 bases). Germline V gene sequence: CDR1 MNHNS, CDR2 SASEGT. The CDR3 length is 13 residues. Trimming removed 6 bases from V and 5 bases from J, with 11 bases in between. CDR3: CASRPGRDQPQHF. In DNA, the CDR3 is TGTGCCAGCAGACCAGGGCGGGATCAGCCCCAGCATTTT.

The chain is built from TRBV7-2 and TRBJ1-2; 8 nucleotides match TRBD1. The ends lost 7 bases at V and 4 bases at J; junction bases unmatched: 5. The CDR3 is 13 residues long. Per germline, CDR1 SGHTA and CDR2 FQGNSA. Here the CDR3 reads CASKPGQVYGYTF. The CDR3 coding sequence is TGTGCCAGCAAGCCGGGACAGGTCTATGGCTACACCTTC. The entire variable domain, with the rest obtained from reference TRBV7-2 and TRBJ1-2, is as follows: GAGVSQSPSNKVTEKGKDVELRCDPISGHTALYWYRQSLGQGLEFLIYFQGNSAPDKSGLPSDRFSAERTGGSVSTLTIQRTQQEDSAVYLCASKPGQVYGYTFGSGTRLTVV.

The CDR3 DNA reads TGTGCCAGCCACCGCGGCACTGAAGCTTTCTTT. Translating gives CASHRGTEAFF. The chain links TRBV6-1 to TRBJ1-1; D unclear. Deletions cut 8 bases from V and 4 bases from J, with 8 bases between. Per the germline V gene, CDR1 is MNHNS and CDR2 is SASEGT. The CDR3 extends over 11 amino acids.

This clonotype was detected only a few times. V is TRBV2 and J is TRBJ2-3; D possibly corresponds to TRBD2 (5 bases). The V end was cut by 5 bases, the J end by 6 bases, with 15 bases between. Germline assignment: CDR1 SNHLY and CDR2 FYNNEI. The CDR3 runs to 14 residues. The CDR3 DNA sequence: TGTGCCAGCAGTTATAGCGAACCGGGGGATACGCAGTATTTT. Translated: CASSYSEPGDTQYF. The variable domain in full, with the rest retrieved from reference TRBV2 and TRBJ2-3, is EPEVTQTPSHQVTQMGQEVILRCVPISNHLYFYWYRQILGQKVEFLVSFYNNEISEKSEIFDDQFSVERPDGSNFTLKIRSTKLEDSAMYFCASSYSEPGDTQYFGPGTRLTVL.